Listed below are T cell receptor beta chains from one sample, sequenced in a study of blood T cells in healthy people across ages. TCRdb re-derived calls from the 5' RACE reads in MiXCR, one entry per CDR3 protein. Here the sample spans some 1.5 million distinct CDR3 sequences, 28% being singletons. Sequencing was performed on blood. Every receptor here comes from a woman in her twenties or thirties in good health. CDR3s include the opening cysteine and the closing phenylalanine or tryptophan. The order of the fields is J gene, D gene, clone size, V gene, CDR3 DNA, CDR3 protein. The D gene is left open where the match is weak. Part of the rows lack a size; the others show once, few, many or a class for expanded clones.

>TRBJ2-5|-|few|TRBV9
TGTGCCAGCAGCTCTGGTACTGCCAGCCTGGGGGAGACCCAGTACTTC
CASSSGTASLGETQYF
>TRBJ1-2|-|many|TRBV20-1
TGCAGTGCTAGACCCTCAGGGAGCGGCGGCTACACCTTC
CSARPSGSGGYTF
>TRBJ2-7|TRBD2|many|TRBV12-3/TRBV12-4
TGTGCCAGCACCCTGGGACTAGCGGGGGAGCAGTACTTC
CASTLGLAGEQYF
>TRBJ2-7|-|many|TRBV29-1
TGCAGCGCCGTGGACAGTTTACTAACCTACGAGCAGTACTTC
CSAVDSLLTYEQYF
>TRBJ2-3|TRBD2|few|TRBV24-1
TGTGCCACCAGTGATCGAAGCGGGACCGGCACAGATACGCAGTATTTT
CATSDRSGTGTDTQYF
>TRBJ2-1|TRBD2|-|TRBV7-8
TGTGCCAGCAGCTTAAGTACTAGCGGGAGGCCCCGATCCTACAATGAGCAGTTCTTC
CASSLSTSGRPRSYNEQFF
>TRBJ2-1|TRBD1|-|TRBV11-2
TGTGCCAGCAGTTACCTCCGGGACAGCCGCAATGAGCAGTTCTTC
CASSYLRDSRNEQFF
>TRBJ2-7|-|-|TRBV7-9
TGTGCCAGCAGGTCGATCTACGAGCAGTACTTC
CASRSIYEQYF
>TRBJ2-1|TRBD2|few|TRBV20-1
TGCAGTGCTTATTTAGCGGGGGGGGGCCAACATGAGCAGTTCTTC
CSAYLAGGGQHEQFF
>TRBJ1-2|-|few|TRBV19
TGTGCCAGTAGGGACCCGGGGCGTGACTTAAACTATGGCTACACCTTC
CASRDPGRDLNYGYTF